This T cell receptor beta chain comes out of a study of blood T cell repertoires in COVID-19. Study summary: Nucleic acid was either cDNA or gDNA, and it came from T cells, B-cell-depleted T cells, or PBMCs.

The protocol was immunoSEQ multiplex PCR, while the TCRdb copy is restricted to in-frame clones and leaves out a portion. The repertoire holds fewer than 250,000 clones, with approximately 88% as singletons. Trimming removed 4 bases from V and 3 bases from J; junction bases left unmatched: 11. The CDR3 runs 17 residues. The germline V gene has CDR1 MDHEN and CDR2 SYDVKM. The sequenced sample consisted of PBMCs or T cells enriched from blood (not recorded which). The chain couples TRBV28 to TRBJ1-1; 10 bases are shared with TRBD1. The TCR was taken from a woman aged 25 to 39 who had recovered from COVID-19. In DNA, the CDR3 is TGTGCCAGCAGTTCGCCCCGGGACAGGGGCCTCCACACTGAAGCTTTCTTT. Translated, it gives CASSSPRDRGLHTEAFF.